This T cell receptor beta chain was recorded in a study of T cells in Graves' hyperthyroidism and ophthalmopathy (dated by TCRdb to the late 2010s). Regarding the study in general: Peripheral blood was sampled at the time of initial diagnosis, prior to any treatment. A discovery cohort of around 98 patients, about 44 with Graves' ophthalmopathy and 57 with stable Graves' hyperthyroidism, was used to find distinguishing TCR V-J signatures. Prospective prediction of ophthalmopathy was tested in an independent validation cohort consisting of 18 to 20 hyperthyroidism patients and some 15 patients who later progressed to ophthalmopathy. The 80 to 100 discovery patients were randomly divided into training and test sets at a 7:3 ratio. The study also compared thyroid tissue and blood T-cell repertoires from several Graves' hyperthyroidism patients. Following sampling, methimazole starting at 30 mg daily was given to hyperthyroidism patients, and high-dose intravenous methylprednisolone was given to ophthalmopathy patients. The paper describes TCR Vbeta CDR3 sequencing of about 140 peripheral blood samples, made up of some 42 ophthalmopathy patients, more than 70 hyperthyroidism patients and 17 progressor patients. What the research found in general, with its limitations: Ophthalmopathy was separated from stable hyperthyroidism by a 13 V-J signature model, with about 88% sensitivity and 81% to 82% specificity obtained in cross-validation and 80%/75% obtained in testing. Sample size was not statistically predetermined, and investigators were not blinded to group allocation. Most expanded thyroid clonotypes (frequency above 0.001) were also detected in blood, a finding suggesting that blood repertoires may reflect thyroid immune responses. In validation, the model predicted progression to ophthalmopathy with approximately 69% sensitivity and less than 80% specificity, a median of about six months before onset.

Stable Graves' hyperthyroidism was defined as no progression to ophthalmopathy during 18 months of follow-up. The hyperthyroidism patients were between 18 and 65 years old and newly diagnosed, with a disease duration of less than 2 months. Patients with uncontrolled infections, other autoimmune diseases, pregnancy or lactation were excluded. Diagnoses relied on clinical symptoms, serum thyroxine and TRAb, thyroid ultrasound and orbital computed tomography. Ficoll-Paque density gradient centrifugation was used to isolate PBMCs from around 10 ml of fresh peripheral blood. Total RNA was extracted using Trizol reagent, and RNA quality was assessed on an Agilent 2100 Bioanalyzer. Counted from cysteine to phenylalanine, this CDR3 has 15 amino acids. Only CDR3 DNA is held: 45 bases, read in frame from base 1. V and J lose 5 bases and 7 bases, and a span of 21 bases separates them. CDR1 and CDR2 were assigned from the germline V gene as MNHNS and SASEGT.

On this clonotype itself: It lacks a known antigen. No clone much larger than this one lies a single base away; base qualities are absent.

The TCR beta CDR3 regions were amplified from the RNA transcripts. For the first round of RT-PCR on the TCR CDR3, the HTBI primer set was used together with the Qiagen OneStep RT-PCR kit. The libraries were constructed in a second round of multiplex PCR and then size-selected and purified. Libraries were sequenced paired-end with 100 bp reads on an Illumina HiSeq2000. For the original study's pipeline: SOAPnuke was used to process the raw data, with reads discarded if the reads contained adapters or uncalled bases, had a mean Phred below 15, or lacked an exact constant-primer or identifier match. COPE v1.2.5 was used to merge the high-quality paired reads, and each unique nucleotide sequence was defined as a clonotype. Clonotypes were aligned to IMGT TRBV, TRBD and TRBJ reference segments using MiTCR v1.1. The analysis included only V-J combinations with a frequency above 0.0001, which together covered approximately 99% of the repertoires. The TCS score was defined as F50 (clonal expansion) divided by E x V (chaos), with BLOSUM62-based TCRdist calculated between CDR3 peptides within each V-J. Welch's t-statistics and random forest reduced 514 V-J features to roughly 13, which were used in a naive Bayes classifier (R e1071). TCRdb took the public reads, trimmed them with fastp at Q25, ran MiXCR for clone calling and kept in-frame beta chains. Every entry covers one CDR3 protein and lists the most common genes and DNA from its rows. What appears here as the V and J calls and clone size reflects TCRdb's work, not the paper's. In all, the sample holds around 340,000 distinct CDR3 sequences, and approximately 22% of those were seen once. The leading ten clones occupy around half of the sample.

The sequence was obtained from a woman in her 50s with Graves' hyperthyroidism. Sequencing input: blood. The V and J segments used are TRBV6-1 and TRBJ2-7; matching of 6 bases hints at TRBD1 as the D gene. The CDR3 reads CASSYGGGRSREQYF. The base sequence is TGTGCCAGCAGTTATGGGGGCGGGCGGTCTCGAGAGCAGTACTTC.